This is a list of T cell receptor beta chains from one sample in a study of T cells after yellow fever vaccination. TCRdb itself ran the 5' RACE reads through MiXCR, one entry per CDR3 protein. The sample lists some 600,000 distinct CDR3 sequences, roughly an eighth occurring once. Sequences were derived from PBMCs, sampled on the day of the yellow fever booster vaccination. All receptors derive from a man aged 30 to 45 who received the YFV17D yellow fever vaccine. Each CDR3 is given with its conserved first and last residue. The order of the fields is J gene, D gene, V gene, clone size, CDR3 DNA, CDR3 protein. A D gene is named only where the DNA matches it firmly. Not every row has a clone size; where given, it reads once, few, many or a size class.

>TRBJ2-1|-|TRBV7-3|few
TGTGCCAGCAGCGCAAATCCGGATTTGAGTGAGCAGTTCTTC
CASSANPDLSEQFF
>TRBJ1-6|-|TRBV5-1|few
TGCGCCAGCAGCTTGGAACCCCTCCACTTT
CASSLEPLHF
>TRBJ2-7|TRBD1|TRBV19|-
TGTGCCAGTAGTATTCGGGGGACAGGCTACGAGCAGTACTTC
CASSIRGTGYEQYF
>TRBJ2-1|-|TRBV10-1|few
TGCGCCAGCAGTGAGTCTAGCGGCCTATGGAACAATGAGCAGTTCTTC
CASSESSGLWNNEQFF
>TRBJ2-2|-|TRBV14|few
TGTGCCAGCAGCCAGGGTCTAGGAGACACCGGGGAGCTGTTTTTT
CASSQGLGDTGELFF
>TRBJ2-7|TRBD1|TRBV20-1|few
TGCAGTGCTGGGGGACAGGACTTCTACGAGCAGTACTTC
CSAGGQDFYEQYF
>TRBJ1-1|-|TRBV10-3|few
TGTGCCATGAGGCGCGAGAACACTGAAGCTTTCTTT
CAMRRENTEAFF
>TRBJ1-1|-|TRBV7-9|-
TGTGCCAGCAGCTTGGGGGAAATGAACACTGAAGCTTTCTTT
CASSLGEMNTEAFF
>TRBJ2-1|TRBD2|TRBV6-5|-
TGTGCCAGCAGTTACATTAGCGGGAGATCCCTTAATGAGCAGTTCTTC
CASSYISGRSLNEQFF
>TRBJ2-7|TRBD2|TRBV7-2|few
TGTGCCAGCAGCGGGCGGGAGGGGTACGAGCAGTACTTC
CASSGREGYEQYF
>TRBJ2-5|-|TRBV27|few
TGTGCCAGCAGTTTGTGGGGGGACCTTCCCTCCCAGTACTTC
CASSLWGDLPSQYF
>TRBJ2-2|-|TRBV20-1|-
TGCAGCTCACCTTCTCCGGTCGGCACCGGGGAGCTGTTTTTT
CSSPSPVGTGELFF
>TRBJ1-4|-|TRBV30|few
TGTGCCTGGAGTCCCGGGACATATGAAAAACTGTTTTTT
CAWSPGTYEKLFF
>TRBJ2-5|-|TRBV9|-
TGTGCCAGCAGCCCTCGATTGACCCCCCTCGGTCAACAAGAGACCCAGTACTTC
CASSPRLTPLGQQETQYF
>TRBJ2-7|TRBD2|TRBV7-2|few
TGTGCCAGCAGCTTAATGGCGACTAGCGACTCCTACGAGCAGTACTTC
CASSLMATSDSYEQYF
>TRBJ1-3|-|TRBV18|few
TGTGCCAGCTCACCACCGGGGGGCTCTGGAAACACCATATATTTT
CASSPPGGSGNTIYF
>TRBJ2-1|TRBD2|TRBV12-3/TRBV12-4|-
TGTGCCAGCATCCAAACCGGGACTAGCAGGCATGAGCAGTTCTTC
CASIQTGTSRHEQFF
>TRBJ1-1|-|TRBV7-3|-
TGTGCCAGCAGCTATCAGCCGAACACTGAAGCTTTCTTT
CASSYQPNTEAFF